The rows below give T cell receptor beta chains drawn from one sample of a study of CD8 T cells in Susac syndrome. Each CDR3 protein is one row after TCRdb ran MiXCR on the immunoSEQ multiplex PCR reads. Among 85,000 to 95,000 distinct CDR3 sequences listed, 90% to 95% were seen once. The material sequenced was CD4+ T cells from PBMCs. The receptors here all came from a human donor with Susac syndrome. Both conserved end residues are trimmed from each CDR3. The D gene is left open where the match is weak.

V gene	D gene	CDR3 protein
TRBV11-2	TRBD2	ASSLTSGGMVETQY
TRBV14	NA	ASSQGLTGEQY
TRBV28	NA	ASSLPARYNEQF
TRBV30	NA	AWRRRRSQGGYGYT
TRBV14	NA	ASSQDPAGRSPLH
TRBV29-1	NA	SVRAGAIYEQY
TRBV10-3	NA	AISQGGRYSNQPQH
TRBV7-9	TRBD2	AGSLATSGGADLKTQY
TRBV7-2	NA	ASSFIADLSTDTQY
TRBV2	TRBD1	ASIPDRERSYNSPLH
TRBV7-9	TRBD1	ASSSRTGGVNEQF
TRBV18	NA	ASPGDGTYEQY
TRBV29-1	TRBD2	SGGSGETQY
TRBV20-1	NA	SANRLVADNEQF
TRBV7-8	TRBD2	ASSLTSGGSGETQY
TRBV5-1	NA	ASSLGRPANEQF
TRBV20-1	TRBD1	SARDPQGAQPQH
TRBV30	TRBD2	AWEEGLDRYNEQF
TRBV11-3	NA	ASSYRRGATDTQY
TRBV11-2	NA	ASSSRSRLQRADTQY
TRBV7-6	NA	ASSVTENTEAF
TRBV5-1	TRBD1	ASSWPLTGSYHSNQPQH
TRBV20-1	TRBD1	SARNAGGIYGYT
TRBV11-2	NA	ASSLDQGLREQY
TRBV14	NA	ASTLGHTEAF
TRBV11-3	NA	ASSPSGTGANVLT
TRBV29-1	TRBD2	SVEGLARKNEQF
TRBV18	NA	ASSQEAVSNQPQH
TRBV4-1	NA	ASSPSWANVLT
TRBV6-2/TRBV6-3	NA	ASSPGGAAYEQY
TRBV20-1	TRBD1	SARTNYGQGAYEQY
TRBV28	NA	ASSLLRQSGSETQY
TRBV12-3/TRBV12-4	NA	ASSLFGGFYQY
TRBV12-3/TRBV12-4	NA	ASQEGGSTDTQY
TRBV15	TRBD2	ATSLERGGVDTQY
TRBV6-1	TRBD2	ASTPSGDGPYNEQF
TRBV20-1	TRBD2	SAQRASGGNYEQY
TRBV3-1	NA	ASSQQVSPLY
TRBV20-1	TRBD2	SASALAGGSYNEQF
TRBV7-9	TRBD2	ASSRPGLAGPRETQY
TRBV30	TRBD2	AWSVLAGHQTQY
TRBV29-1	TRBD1	SVGGQPNEKLF
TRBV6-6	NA	ASMAGVRTGELF
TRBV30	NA	AWRGGSSYEQY
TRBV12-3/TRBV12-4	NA	ASTLGQEPLH
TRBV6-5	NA	ASSYPDRVELF
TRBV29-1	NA	SVEGGVNSPYEQY
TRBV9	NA	ASSVDGLGYT
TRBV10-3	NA	AISDTDQPQH